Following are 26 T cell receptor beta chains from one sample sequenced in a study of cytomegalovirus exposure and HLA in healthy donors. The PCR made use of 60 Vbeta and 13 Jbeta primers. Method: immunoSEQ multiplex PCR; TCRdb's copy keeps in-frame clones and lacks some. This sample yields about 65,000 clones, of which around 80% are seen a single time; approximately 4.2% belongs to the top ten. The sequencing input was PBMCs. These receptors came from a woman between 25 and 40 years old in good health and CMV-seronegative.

The chain's CDR3 is CASSRDRGLYETQYF. The CDR3 DNA is TGTGCCAGCAGTCGTGACAGGGGGCTTTATGAGACCCAGTACTTC. V is TRBV2 and J is TRBJ2-5, with TRBD1 matching 10 bases. The CDR3 consists of 15 residues. In germline, CDR1 is SNHLY, CDR2 FYNNEI. Trimming took 5 bases from V and 5 from J; bases not matched to a gene: 8.

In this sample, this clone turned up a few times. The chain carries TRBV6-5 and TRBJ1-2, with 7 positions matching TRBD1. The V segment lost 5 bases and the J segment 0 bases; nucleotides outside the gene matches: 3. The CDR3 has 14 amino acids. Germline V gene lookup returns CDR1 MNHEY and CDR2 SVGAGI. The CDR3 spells CASSQGTANYGYTF. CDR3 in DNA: TGTGCCAGCAGTCAGGGGACAGCTAACTATGGCTACACCTTC.

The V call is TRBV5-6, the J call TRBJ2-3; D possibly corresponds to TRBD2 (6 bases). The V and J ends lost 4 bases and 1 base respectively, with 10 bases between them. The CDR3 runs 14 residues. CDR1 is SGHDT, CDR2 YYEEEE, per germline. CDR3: CASSLGGGTDTQYF. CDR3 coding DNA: TGTGCCAGCAGCCTCGGGGGTGGCACAGATACGCAGTATTTT.

The CDR3 nucleotides are TGTGCCAGCAGGCCCACACAGGGAGCCCGCCGAAACACCATATATTTT. Protein product: CASRPTQGARRNTIYF. The chain couples TRBV25-1 to TRBJ1-3; D perhaps matches TRBD1 (6 bases). CDR1 and CDR2 from the germline V gene are MGHDK and SYGVNS. The CDR3 is 16 residues long. V dropped 6 bases and J dropped 5 bases, with 20 bases sitting between them.

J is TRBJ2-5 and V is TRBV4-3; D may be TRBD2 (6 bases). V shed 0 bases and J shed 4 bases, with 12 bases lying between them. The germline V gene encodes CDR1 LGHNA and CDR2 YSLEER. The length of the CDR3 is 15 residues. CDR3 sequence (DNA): TGCGCCAGCAGCCAAGATCGGTCTAGCGCAGAGACCCAGTACTTC. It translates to CASSQDRSSAETQYF.

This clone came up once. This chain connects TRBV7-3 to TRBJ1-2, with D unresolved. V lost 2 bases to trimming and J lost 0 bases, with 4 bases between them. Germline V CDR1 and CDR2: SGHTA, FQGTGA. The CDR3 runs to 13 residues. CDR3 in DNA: TGTGCCAGCAGCTTAGCAGCTAACTATGGCTACACCTTC. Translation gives CASSLAANYGYTF.

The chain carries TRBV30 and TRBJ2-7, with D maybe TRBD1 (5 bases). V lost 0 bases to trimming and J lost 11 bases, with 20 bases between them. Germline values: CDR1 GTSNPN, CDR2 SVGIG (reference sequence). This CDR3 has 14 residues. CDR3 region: CAWSVPPPSKGKYF. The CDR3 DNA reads TGTGCCTGGAGTGTCCCTCCTCCGTCGAAGGGGAAGTACTTC.

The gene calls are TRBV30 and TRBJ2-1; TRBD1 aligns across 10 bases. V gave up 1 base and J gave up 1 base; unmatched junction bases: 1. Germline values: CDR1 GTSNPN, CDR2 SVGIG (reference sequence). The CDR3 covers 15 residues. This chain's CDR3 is CAWSGGQGSYNEQFF. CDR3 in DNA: TGTGCCTGGAGTGGGGGACAGGGGTCCTACAATGAGCAGTTCTTC.

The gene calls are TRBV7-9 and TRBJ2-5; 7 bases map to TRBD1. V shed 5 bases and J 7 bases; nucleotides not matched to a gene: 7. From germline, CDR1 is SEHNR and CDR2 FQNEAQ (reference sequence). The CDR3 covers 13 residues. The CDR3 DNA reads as TGTGCCAGCAGCCAGACAGGGATTGGGACCCAGTACTTC. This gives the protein CASSQTGIGTQYF.

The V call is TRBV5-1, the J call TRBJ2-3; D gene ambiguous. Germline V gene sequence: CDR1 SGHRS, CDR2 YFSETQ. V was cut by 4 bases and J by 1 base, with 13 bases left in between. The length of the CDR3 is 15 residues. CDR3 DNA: TGCGCCAGCAGCCCTCTCGATCCGGGCACAGATACGCAGTATTTT. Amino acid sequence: CASSPLDPGTDTQYF. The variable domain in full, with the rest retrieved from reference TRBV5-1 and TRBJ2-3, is KAGVTQTPRYLIKTRGQQVTLSCSPISGHRSVSWYQQTPGQGLQFLFEYFSETQRNKGNFPGRFSGRQFSNSRSEMNVSTLELGDSALYLCASSPLDPGTDTQYFGPGTRLTVL.

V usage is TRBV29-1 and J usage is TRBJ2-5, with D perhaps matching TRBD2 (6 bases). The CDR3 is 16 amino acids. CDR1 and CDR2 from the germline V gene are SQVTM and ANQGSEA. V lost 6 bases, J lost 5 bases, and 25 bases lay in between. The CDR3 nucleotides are TGCAGCGTCGAAATCGGAGGGACTCTGGGGTCGGAGACCCAGTACTTC. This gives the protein CSVEIGGTLGSETQYF.

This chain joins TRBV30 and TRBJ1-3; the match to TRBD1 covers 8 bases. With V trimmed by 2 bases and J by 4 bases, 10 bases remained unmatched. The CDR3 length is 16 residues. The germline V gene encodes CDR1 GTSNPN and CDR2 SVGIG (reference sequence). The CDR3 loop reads CAWSLPFRTGGNTIYF. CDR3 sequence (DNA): TGTGCCTGGAGTCTTCCCTTCCGGACAGGGGGAAACACCATATATTTT. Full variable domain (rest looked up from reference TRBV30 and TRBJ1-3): SQTIHQWPATLVQPVGSPLSLECTVEGTSNPNLYWYRQAAGRGLQLLFYSVGIGQISSEVPQNLSASRPQDRQFILSSKKLLLSDSGFYLCAWSLPFRTGGNTIYFGEGSWLTVV.

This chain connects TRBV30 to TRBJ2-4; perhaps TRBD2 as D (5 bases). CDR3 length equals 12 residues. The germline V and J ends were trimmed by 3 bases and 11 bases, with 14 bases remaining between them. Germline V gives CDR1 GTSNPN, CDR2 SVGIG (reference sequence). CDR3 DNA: TGTGCCTGGAGGTTGGACCCGGGGTTTCAGTACTTC. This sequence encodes CAWRLDPGFQYF.

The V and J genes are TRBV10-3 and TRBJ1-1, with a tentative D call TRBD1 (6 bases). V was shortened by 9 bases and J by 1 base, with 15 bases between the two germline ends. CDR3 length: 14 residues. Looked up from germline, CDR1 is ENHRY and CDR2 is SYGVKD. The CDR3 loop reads CAISRDNWNTEAFF. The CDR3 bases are TGTGCCATTAGCCGGGACAACTGGAACACTGAAGCTTTCTTT.

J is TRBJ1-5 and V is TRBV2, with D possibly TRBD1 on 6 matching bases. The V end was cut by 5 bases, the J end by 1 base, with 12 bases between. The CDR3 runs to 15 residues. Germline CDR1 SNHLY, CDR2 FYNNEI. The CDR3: CASSSTGRSNQPQHF. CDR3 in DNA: TGTGCCAGCAGTTCCACAGGGAGAAGCAATCAGCCCCAGCATTTT.

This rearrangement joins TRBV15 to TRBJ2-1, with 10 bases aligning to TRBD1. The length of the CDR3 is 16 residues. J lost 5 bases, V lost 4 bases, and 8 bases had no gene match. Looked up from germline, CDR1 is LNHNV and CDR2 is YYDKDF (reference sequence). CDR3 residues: CATSIIPGQGNNEQFF. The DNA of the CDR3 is TGTGCCACCAGCATCATACCGGGACAGGGGAACAATGAGCAGTTCTTC.

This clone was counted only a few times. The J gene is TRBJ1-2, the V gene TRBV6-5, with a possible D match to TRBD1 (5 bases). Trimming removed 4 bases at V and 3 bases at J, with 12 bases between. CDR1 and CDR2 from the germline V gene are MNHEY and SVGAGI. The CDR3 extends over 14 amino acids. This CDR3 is CASSWARDYYGYTF. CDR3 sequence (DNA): TGTGCCAGCAGTTGGGCCAGGGACTACTATGGCTACACCTTC.

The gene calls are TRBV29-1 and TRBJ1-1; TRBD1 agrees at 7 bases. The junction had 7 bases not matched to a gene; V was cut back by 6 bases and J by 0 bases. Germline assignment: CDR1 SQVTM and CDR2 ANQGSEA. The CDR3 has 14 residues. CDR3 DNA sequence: TGCAGCGTCGTCCCGACAGGGATGAACACTGAAGCTTTCTTT. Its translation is CSVVPTGMNTEAFF.

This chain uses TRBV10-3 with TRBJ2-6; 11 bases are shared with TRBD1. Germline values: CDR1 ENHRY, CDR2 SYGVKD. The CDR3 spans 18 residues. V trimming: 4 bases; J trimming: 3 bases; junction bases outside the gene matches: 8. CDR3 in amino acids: CAISARTGGVGGANVLTF. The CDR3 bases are TGTGCCATCAGTGCTAGGACAGGGGGCGTTGGTGGGGCCAACGTCCTGACTTTC.

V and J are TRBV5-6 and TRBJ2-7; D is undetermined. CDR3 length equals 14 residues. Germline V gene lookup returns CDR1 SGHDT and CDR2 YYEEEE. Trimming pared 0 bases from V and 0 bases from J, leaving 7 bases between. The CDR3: CASSLEYISYEQYF. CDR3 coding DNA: TGTGCCAGCAGCTTGGAATACATCTCCTACGAGCAGTACTTC.

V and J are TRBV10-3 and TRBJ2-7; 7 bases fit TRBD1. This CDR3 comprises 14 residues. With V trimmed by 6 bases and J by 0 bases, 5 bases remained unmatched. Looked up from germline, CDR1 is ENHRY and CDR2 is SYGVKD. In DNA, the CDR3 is TGTGCCATCAGGGAGACAGGGAGCTCCTACGAGCAGTACTTC. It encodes CAIRETGSSYEQYF.

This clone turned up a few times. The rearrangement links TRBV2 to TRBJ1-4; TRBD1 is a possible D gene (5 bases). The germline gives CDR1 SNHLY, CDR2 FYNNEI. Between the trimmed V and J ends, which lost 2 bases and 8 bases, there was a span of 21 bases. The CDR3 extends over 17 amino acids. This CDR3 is CASSETPKWTTAEKLFF. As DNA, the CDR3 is TGTGCCAGCAGTGAAACCCCTAAGTGGACAACAGCCGAAAAACTGTTTTTT.

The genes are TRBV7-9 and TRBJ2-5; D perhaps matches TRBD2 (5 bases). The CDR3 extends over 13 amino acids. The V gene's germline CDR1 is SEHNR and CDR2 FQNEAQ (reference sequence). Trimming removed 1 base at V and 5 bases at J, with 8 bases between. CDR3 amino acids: CASSLVRGETQYF. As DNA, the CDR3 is TGTGCCAGCAGCTTAGTTCGAGGGGAGACCCAGTACTTC.

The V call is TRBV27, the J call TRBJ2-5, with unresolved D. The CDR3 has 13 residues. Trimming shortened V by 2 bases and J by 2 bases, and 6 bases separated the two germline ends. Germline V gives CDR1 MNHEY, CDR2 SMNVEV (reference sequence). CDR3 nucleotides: TGTGCCAGCAGTTTACGACTTCAAGAGACCCAGTACTTC. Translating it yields CASSLRLQETQYF.

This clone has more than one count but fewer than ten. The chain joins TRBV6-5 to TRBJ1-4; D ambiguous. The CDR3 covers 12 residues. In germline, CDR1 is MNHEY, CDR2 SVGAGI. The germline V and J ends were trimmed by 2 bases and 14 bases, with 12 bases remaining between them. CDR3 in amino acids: CASSYGRGVLFF. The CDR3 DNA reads TGTGCCAGCAGTTACGGACGGGGAGTGCTGTTTTTT.

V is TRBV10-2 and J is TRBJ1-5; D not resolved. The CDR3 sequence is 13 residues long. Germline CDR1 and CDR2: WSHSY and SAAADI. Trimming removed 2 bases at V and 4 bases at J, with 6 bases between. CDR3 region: CASSEGGNQPQHF. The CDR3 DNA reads TGCGCCAGCAGTGAGGGAGGGAATCAGCCCCAGCATTTT.